This T cell receptor (beta chain) comes out of a study of radiotherapy plus CTLA-4 blockade in lung cancer. Study details: Objective response rate was around 19%; disease control rate, 25% to 35%. Study observations and caveats: Some TCR clones had been derived from tumors. These clones expanded in peripheral blood after radiotherapy plus ipilimumab.

CDR3 length equals 15 residues. After removal of 1 base from V and 8 bases from J, the junction contained 5 bases not matched to a gene. Germline lookup yields CDR1 SGHTA and CDR2 FQGNSA. Alongside CTLA-4 blockade with ipilimumab, patients with chemo-refractory metastatic non-small-cell lung cancer received focal radiation. The table came from immunoSEQ multiplex PCR; TCRdb's copy has only in-frame clones and leaves some out. The repertoire consists of tens of thousands of clones, with around 80% occurring once and the leading ten covering roughly a tenth. As concerns this clone: No antigen is known for it.

The clonotype was recovered from a human donor with non-small cell lung cancer who had a complete response to radiotherapy plus ipilimumab. The sequenced sample was peripheral blood, obtained from a patient treated with radiotherapy plus ipilimumab. The V and J genes are TRBV7-2 and TRBJ2-2; 9 nucleotides agree with TRBD2. For the CDR3, the DNA is TGTGCCAGCAGCTTAGGTGGTCTAGCGGGAGGGGAGCTGTTTTTT. Its translation: CASSLGGLAGGELFF.